This entry is about one TCR beta chain. Its antigen remains undetermined. Base quality data are lacking; no much larger clone is found one base away. The treatment or condition label corresponds to: in vitro stimulation with specific CMV peptide epitopes to enrich CMV-specific T cells. These data are taken from a study of T cell repertoires in cytomegalovirus infection (dated by TCRdb to the late 2010s). For context, the study as a whole: The peptide stimulations were aimed at well-studied HLA-B-restricted epitopes as well as recently identified HLA-C-restricted CMV epitopes, whose presentation resists viral immunomodulation. Donor HLA type was relevant to the analysis, as public TCR beta signatures indicated carriage of CMV infection together with the matching HLA type. Overall study results and their limits: In the ex vivo response, HLA-C-restricted CMV-specific TCR beta clonotypes were dominant, and in two of eight donors the single most frequent clonotype came from this HLA-C-restricted group. Cumulative frequency of public TCR beta family members discriminated carriers of CMV infection plus the relevant HLA type in this cohort and an independent 352-donor cohort.

The instrument was an Illumina HiSeq 1500. TCRdb reprocessed the public reads (quality trimming at Q25 with fastp, clone calling with MiXCR) and kept in-frame beta chains. All rows with the same CDR3 protein become a single entry with the most common DNA and genes. The sample table shows over 120,000 distinct CDR3 sequences, and over 30% are seen once. Around 50% of the sample rests with the top ten. V gives up 2 bases and J gives up 4 bases, and the segment between their germline ends measures 12 bases. CDR1 and CDR2 were assigned from the germline V gene (reference sequence) as DFQATT and SNEGSKA. Including the terminal cysteine and phenylalanine, the CDR3 comprises 13 residues. Only the CDR3 DNA stays, 39 bases, in frame from base 1.

The chain uses TRBV20-1 and TRBJ2-7, with TRBD1 tentatively as D gene (6 bases match). This receptor was taken from a human donor in good health (CMV status not recorded). Some clones in this sample may be carry-over from other donors' samples. The sample in question was CD8+ T cells from cultured PBMCs, obtained from culture after CMV antigen stimulation. The CDR3 is CSARPWTDYEQYF. The DNA reads TGCAGTGCTAGACCATGGACAGATTACGAGCAGTACTTC.